This T cell receptor (beta chain) was identified during a study of blood T cell repertoires in COVID-19. Across the study: PBMCs, B-cell-depleted T cells, or T cells provided the cDNA or gDNA that made up the material.

TCRdb's table, derived via immunoSEQ multiplex PCR, lists solely in-frame clones and lacks some. The sample has around 280,000 clones; around 87% are singletons. V lost 11 bases to trimming and J lost 1 base; unmatched junction nucleotides: 15. Germline V gene data show CDR1 as WNHNN and CDR2 as SYGVQD (reference sequence). This CDR3 has 17 residues. The study drew participants aged about 18 to 90 years from about two dozen US areas. The rearrangement links TRBV10-1 to TRBJ2-3; 10 positions match TRBD2. The clonotype comes from a woman aged 18 to 35 with acute COVID-19. The sample was PBMCs or T cells enriched from blood (not recorded which). The CDR3 coding sequence is TGCGCCGTTGTTAGGCTAGCGGGAGAGATTGGCACAGATACGCAGTATTTT. Residues: CAVVRLAGEIGTDTQYF.